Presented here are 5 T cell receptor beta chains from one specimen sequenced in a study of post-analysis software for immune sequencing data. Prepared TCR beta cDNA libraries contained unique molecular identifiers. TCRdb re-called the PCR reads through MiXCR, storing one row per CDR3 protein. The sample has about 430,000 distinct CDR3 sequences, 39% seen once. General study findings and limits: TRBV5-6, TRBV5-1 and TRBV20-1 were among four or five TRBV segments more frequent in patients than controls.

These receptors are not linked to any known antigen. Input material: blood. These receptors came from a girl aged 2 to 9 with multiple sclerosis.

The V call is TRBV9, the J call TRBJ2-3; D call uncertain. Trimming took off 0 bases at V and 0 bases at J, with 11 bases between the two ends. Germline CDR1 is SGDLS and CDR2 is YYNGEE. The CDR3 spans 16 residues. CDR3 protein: CASSVGWVTSTDTQYF. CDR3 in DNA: TGTGCCAGCAGCGTAGGATGGGTAACTAGCACAGATACGCAGTATTTT.

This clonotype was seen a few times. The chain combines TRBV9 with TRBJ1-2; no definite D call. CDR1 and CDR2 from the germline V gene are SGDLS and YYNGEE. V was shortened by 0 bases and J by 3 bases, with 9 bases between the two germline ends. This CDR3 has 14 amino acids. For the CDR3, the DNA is TGTGCCAGCAGCGTAGCAGGTCGGGACTATGGCTACACCTTC. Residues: CASSVAGRDYGYTF.

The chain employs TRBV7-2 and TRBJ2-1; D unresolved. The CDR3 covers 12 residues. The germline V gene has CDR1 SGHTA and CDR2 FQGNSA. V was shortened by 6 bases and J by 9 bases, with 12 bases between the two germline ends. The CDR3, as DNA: TGTGCCAGCAGTCATAGCTGGGCTGAGCAGTTCTTC. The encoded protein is CASSHSWAEQFF.

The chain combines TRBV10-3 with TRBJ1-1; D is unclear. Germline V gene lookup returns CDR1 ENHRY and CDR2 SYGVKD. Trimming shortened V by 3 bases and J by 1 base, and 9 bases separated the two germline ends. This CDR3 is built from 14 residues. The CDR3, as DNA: TGTGCCATCAGTGAAGGAGAGCCGAACACTGAAGCTTTCTTT. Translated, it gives CAISEGEPNTEAFF.

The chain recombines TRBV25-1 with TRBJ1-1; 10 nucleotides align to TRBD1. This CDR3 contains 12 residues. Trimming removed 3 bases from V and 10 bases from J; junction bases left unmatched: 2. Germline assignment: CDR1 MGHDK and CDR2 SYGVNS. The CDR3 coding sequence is TGTGCCAGCAGTGAGGGACAGGGGAGAGCTTTCTTT. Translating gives CASSEGQGRAFF.